The TCR beta chain under discussion was sequenced for a study of T cells in Graves' hyperthyroidism and ophthalmopathy. Overall study results and limits: Ophthalmopathy was identified by the model a median approximately six months ahead of onset.

Regions amplified from RNA transcripts were the TCR beta CDR3 regions. The HTBI primer set drove a first-round RT-PCR of the TCR CDR3. Each CDR3 protein gets one entry after TCRdb re-called the multiplex PCR reads with MiXCR. There are approximately 370,000 distinct CDR3 sequences in the sample; approximately 18% occur only once, and about a third lies in the top ten. This clonotype appeared many times. The antigen is not known. The germline V gene has CDR1 ENHRY and CDR2 SYGVKD. The CDR3 contains 15 residues. The ends lost 2 bases at V and 2 bases at J; junction bases unmatched: 2. Patients aged 18 to 65 had newly diagnosed hyperthyroidism that had lasted under 2 months. Exclusion of patients followed from uncontrolled infection, other autoimmune disease, pregnancy or lactation.

The chain has TRBV10-3 and TRBJ1-5; 8 bases map to TRBD1. This TCR came from a woman aged 25 to 45 with Graves' hyperthyroidism that later progressed to Graves' ophthalmopathy. Sequencing input: blood. CDR3 sequence reads: CAISETGGGNQPQHF. The CDR3 DNA sequence: TGTGCCATCAGTGAGACAGGGGGGGGCAATCAGCCCCAGCATTTT.